The 30 T cell receptor beta chains below all came from one sample that was sequenced in a study of T cell repertoires in cytomegalovirus infection (dated by TCRdb to about 2019). TCRdb records Illumina HiSeq 1500 as the sequencer. In-frame beta chains were kept once TCRdb had trimmed the public reads at Q25 with fastp and called clones with MiXCR. Entries that share a CDR3 protein sequence are merged under the most common genes and DNA. The sample includes under 200,000 distinct CDR3 sequences, with 28% observed a single time. The biggest ten clones account for roughly 32% of the sample. Sequenced input: PBMCs. These receptors originate from a human donor in good health (CMV status not recorded). Some clones in this sample may be carry-over from other donors' samples.

Notes on this clonotype: At one end, the junction sequence differs from germline, possibly due to a read error. The chain employs TRBV7-2 and TRBJ1-5; D not certain. Germline V gene lookup returns CDR1 SGHTA and CDR2 FQGNSA. The length of the CDR3 is 15 residues. The CDR3 sequence: CASSLDRQYYQRQHF. As DNA, the CDR3 is TGTGCCAGCAGCTTAGATAGACAATATTATCAGCGCCAGCATTTT. The variable domain in full, completed from reference TRBV7-2 and TRBJ1-5, reads GAGVSQSPSNKVTEKGKDVELRCDPISGHTALYWYRQSLGQGLEFLIYFQGNSAPDKSGLPSDRFSAERTGGSVSTLTIQRTQQEDSAVYLCASSLDRQYYQRQHFGDGTRLSIL.

The chain uses TRBV29-1 and TRBJ2-4; D unresolved. CDR1 is SQVTM, CDR2 ANQGSEA, per germline. This CDR3 has 12 residues. The ends were cut back, 7 bases at V and 8 bases at J, with 15 bases in the middle. CDR3 residues: CSATSFPDIQYF. CDR3 in DNA: TGCAGCGCTACCAGCTTTCCGGACATTCAGTACTTC.

This clonotype was observed at least ten times. The chain employs TRBV6-2 or TRBV6-3 and TRBJ2-2, with TRBD2 identical over 10 bases. The V gene end was trimmed by 5 bases and the J gene end by 7 bases; junction bases not matched to a gene: 4. The length of the CDR3 is 14 residues. The germline gives CDR1 MNHEY, CDR2 SVGEGT. CDR3: CASSSGGALGELFF. In DNA form, the CDR3 reads TGTGCCAGCAGTAGCGGGGGGGCACTCGGGGAGCTGTTTTTT.

This chain connects TRBV6-5 to TRBJ1-3; D not certain. With 1 base removed from V and 4 bases from J, the gap between germline ends came to 5 bases. The CDR3 sequence is 13 residues long. Germline CDR1 is MNHEY and CDR2 is SVGAGI. CDR3 protein: CASSYFGGNTIYF. The CDR3 DNA is TGTGCCAGCAGTTACTTCGGGGGAAACACCATATATTTT.

The V gene is TRBV2, the J gene TRBJ1-1; D may be TRBD1 (6 bases). Between the trimmed V and J ends, which lost 11 bases and 3 bases, there was a span of 16 bases. The CDR3 length is 13 residues. Germline V gives CDR1 SNHLY, CDR2 FYNNEI. The CDR3 here is CAGKGGLHTEAFF. As DNA, the CDR3 is TGTGCCGGAAAGGGGGGATTACACACTGAAGCTTTCTTT.

This clonotype has more than one count but fewer than ten. This sequence joins TRBV3-1 and TRBJ2-1; D is possibly TRBD1 or TRBD2 (5 bases each). Germline CDR1 and CDR2: LGHDT and YNNKEL (reference sequence). The CDR3 is made up of 13 amino acids. V was cut by 7 bases and J by 3 bases, with 10 bases left in between. The CDR3 DNA sequence: TGTGCCAGCAAGGGACCACTCTACAATGAGCAGTTCTTC. Residues: CASKGPLYNEQFF.

The CDR3 DNA reads TGTGCCAGCAGCTCCTTTACCTCTATCCGAGGCTACACCTTC. This sequence encodes CASSSFTSIRGYTF. The chain is built from TRBV7-8 and TRBJ1-2; D not resolved. V was trimmed by 4 bases and J by 8 bases, leaving 17 bases between them. The length of the CDR3 is 14 residues. The germline V gene has CDR1 SGHVS and CDR2 FQNEAQ.

This chain links TRBV7-2 with TRBJ1-1; D is perhaps TRBD1 (5 bases). This CDR3 region has 15 residues. Germline assignment: CDR1 SGHTA and CDR2 FQGNSA. Trimming took off 5 bases at V and 2 bases at J, with 15 bases between the two ends. The CDR3 DNA reads as TGTGCCAGCAGCCCCGGGGGTTTCCTCAACACTGAAGCTTTCTTT. Its translation is CASSPGGFLNTEAFF.

V and J are TRBV7-2 and TRBJ2-7; D remains ambiguous. Germline V gives CDR1 SGHTA, CDR2 FQGNSA. V gave up 1 base and J gave up 1 base, with 11 bases separating them. The CDR3 consists of 15 residues. The CDR3 DNA is TGTGCCAGCAGCTTAGGGTCTACACTTTCCTACGAGCAGTACTTC. Protein: CASSLGSTLSYEQYF.

The table lists this clonotype with many counts. The V call is TRBV11-2, the J call TRBJ2-7, with D perhaps matching TRBD1 (6 bases). Germline V lookup: CDR1 SGHAT, CDR2 FQNNGV. Trimming took off 1 base at V and 5 bases at J, with 21 bases between the two ends. This CDR3 comprises 17 residues. CDR3 loop: CASSLVGRGALGNEQYF. The CDR3, as DNA: TGTGCCAGCAGCTTAGTGGGCAGGGGCGCCCTTGGGAACGAGCAGTACTTC.

CDR3: CASSPDSTNYGYTF. The CDR3, as DNA: TGTGCCAGCTCACCTGACAGTACTAACTATGGCTACACCTTC. V is TRBV18 and J is TRBJ1-2; a possible D gene is TRBD1 (5 bases). The V gene lost 3 bases and the J gene lost 0 bases, with 8 bases spanning the gap. In germline, CDR1 is KGHSH, CDR2 LQKENI. The CDR3 has 14 residues.

The chain links TRBV20-1 to TRBJ1-4; 8 bases agree with TRBD1. With V trimmed by 6 bases and J by 5 bases, 8 bases remained unmatched. CDR1 is DFQATT, CDR2 SNEGSKA, per germline (reference sequence). This CDR3 is built from 14 residues. CDR3 sequence reads: CSAPQGARNEKLFF. For the CDR3, the DNA is TGCAGTGCGCCTCAGGGGGCGAGGAATGAAAAACTGTTTTTT.

This clonotype was recorded many times. The genes are TRBV7-2 and TRBJ2-5; 13 bases are a match to TRBD2. After removal of 3 bases from V and 5 bases from J, the junction contained 9 bases not matched to a gene. The length of the CDR3 is 17 residues. CDR1 is SGHTA and CDR2 is FQGNSA in the germline V gene. This CDR3 reads CASSFQGTSGEGETQYF. CDR3 sequence (DNA): TGTGCCAGCAGCTTTCAGGGGACTAGCGGGGAAGGGGAGACCCAGTACTTC. The variable domain in full, with the rest retrieved from reference TRBV7-2 and TRBJ2-5, is GAGVSQSPSNKVTEKGKDVELRCDPISGHTALYWYRQSLGQGLEFLIYFQGNSAPDKSGLPSDRFSAERTGGSVSTLTIQRTQQEDSAVYLCASSFQGTSGEGETQYFGPGTRLLVL.

The chain has TRBV2 and TRBJ2-5; TRBD1 aligns across 9 bases. Germline V gives CDR1 SNHLY, CDR2 FYNNEI. The V and J ends lost 6 bases and 3 bases, in that order; junction bases with no gene match: 5. The CDR3 has 14 amino acids. The CDR3 loop reads CASRGDREKETQYF. The CDR3 DNA reads TGTGCCAGCAGGGGGGACAGGGAAAAAGAGACCCAGTACTTC.

This rearrangement joins TRBV4-1 to TRBJ2-5; 14 nucleotides align to TRBD2. V trimming: 4 bases; J trimming: 4 bases; junction bases outside the gene matches: 5. Germline V gives CDR1 MGHRA, CDR2 YSYEKL. This CDR3 has 16 amino acids. The CDR3 DNA sequence: TGCGCCAGCAGCCTCACGACTAGCGGGGGGGGAGAGACCCAGTACTTC. Its protein is CASSLTTSGGGETQYF.

The V and J genes are TRBV7-6 and TRBJ1-5; 9 bases fit TRBD1. TRBJ2-3 matches the DNA end more closely, so the J call is doubtful. Per the germline V gene, CDR1 is SGHVS and CDR2 is FNYEAQ. The CDR3 length is 17 residues. CDR3: CASSLGTGPYSNQPQYF. CDR3 DNA: TGTGCCAGCAGCTTGGGGACAGGGCCTTATAGCAATCAGCCCCAGTATTTT.

The chain joins TRBV6-5 to TRBJ1-2; 10 bases line up with TRBD1. V lost 4 bases, J lost 6 bases, and 8 bases stayed unmatched. The CDR3 has 15 amino acids. The germline V gene encodes CDR1 MNHEY and CDR2 SVGAGI. The CDR3 sequence is CASSSAGTGAHGYTF. The CDR3 region has the DNA TGTGCCAGCAGTTCCGCCGGGACAGGGGCTCATGGCTACACCTTC.

This clonotype occurred many times. V gene TRBV5-4 combines with J gene TRBJ1-2, with D possibly matching TRBD1 (5 bases). Trimming took 3 bases from V and 4 from J, leaving 10 bases between them. Germline CDR1 SGHNT, CDR2 YYREEE (reference sequence). This CDR3 is built from 13 residues. The CDR3 coding sequence is TGTGCCAGCAGCTCGACAGAGAGCTATGGCTACACCTTC. Its translation is CASSSTESYGYTF.

The chain links TRBV29-1 to TRBJ2-1, with 13 bases lining up with TRBD2. CDR1 is SQVTM, CDR2 ANQGSEA, per germline. The CDR3 contains 13 residues. Unmatched junction bases numbered 7, after V lost 8 bases and J lost 9 bases. The chain's CDR3 is CSYTSGGASEQFF. The CDR3 DNA reads as TGCAGCTATACTAGCGGGGGGGCGAGTGAGCAGTTCTTC.

The rearrangement links TRBV6-2 or TRBV6-3 to TRBJ1-6, with D possibly matching TRBD1 (6 bases). V was pared by 3 bases and J by 5 bases, with 32 bases between. Germline V lookup: CDR1 MNHEY, CDR2 SVGEGT. This CDR3 is 22 amino acids long. CDR3 loop: CASSYDHFGFDKQGRNNSPLHF. The CDR3 bases are TGTGCCAGCAGTTATGACCACTTCGGGTTTGATAAACAGGGACGGAATAATTCACCCCTCCACTTT.

The rearrangement uses TRBV7-2 and TRBJ1-3; TRBD1 agrees at 8 bases. V shed 5 bases, J shed 0 bases, and the junction held 9 bases outside the gene matches. Germline CDR1 reads SGHTA; CDR2 reads FQGNSA. This CDR3 is built from 17 residues. CDR3 protein: CASSLRTGTASGNTIYF. The CDR3 nucleotides read TGTGCCAGCAGCCTAAGGACAGGGACGGCCTCTGGAAACACCATATATTTT.

V and J are TRBV7-2 and TRBJ1-3, with no clear D. The V gene lost 5 bases and the J gene lost 3 bases, with 11 bases spanning the gap. Germline CDR1 reads SGHTA; CDR2 reads FQGNSA. The CDR3 is made up of 14 amino acids. Here the CDR3 reads CASSPPTGGNTIYF. As DNA, the CDR3 is TGTGCCAGCAGCCCCCCGACTGGTGGAAACACCATATATTTT.

This clonotype has a count of ten or more. The junction and the germline gene differ at one end; a read error may be behind it. J is TRBJ2-2 and V is TRBV7-7, with D tentatively TRBD2 (5 bases). Per germline, CDR1 SSHAT and CDR2 FNYEAQ (reference sequence). The CDR3 extends over 13 amino acids. CDR3 sequence reads: CASSLAPSGELFF. The CDR3, as DNA: TGTGCTAGCAGCTTAGCGCCCTCCGGGGAGCTGTTTTTT.

The chain recombines TRBV7-2 with TRBJ2-1; D assignment may be TRBD1 or TRBD2 (5 bases each). Germline values: CDR1 SGHTA, CDR2 FQGNSA. The CDR3 spans 14 residues. The V end was cut by 6 bases, the J end by 8 bases, with 17 bases between. The CDR3 DNA sequence: TGTGCCAGCAGTCGGGGCGAAGGATACGATGAGCAGTTCTTC. Its protein is CASSRGEGYDEQFF.

Ten or more counts support this clonotype. The chain carries TRBV7-6 and TRBJ2-5; D remains unclear. Per germline, CDR1 SGHVS and CDR2 FNYEAQ. The CDR3 runs to 16 residues. Deletions cut 5 bases from V and 3 bases from J, with 19 bases between. The CDR3 DNA reads as TGTGCCAGCAGCACCCTAGACACCGGAACAGAAGAGACCCAGTACTTC. Amino acid sequence: CASSTLDTGTEETQYF.

The chain recombines TRBV2 with TRBJ1-6; TRBD1 matches 8 bases. Trimming at V came to 2 bases and at J to 9 bases, leaving 6 bases not matched to a gene. The CDR3 covers 15 residues. Germline values: CDR1 SNHLY, CDR2 FYNNEI. CDR3 residues: CASSEIQGAGSPLHF. As DNA, the CDR3 is TGTGCCAGCAGTGAAATTCAGGGGGCTGGTTCACCCCTCCACTTT. Together with reference TRBV2 and TRBJ1-6, the CDR3 gives the full variable domain: EPEVTQTPSHQVTQMGQEVILRCVPISNHLYFYWYRQILGQKVEFLVSFYNNEISEKSEIFDDQFSVERPDGSNFTLKIRSTKLEDSAMYFCASSEIQGAGSPLHFGNGTRLTVT.

The chain has TRBV6-6 and TRBJ2-6; D remains unclear. The CDR3 contains 13 residues. From germline, CDR1 is MNHNY and CDR2 SVGAGI (reference sequence). V was cut by 7 bases and J by 2 bases, with 6 bases left in between. This CDR3 is CASTPPGANVLTF. The DNA for the CDR3 is TGTGCCAGCACCCCCCCTGGGGCCAACGTCCTGACTTTC.

This clonotype appeared a few times. The CDR3 DNA reads TGCAGCGTTGGTGGGAGTAGCTCTGGAAACACCATATATTTT. Translated: CSVGGSSSGNTIYF. The V call is TRBV29-1, the J call TRBJ1-3; no clear D. The V end lost 4 bases, the J end lost 0 bases, and 10 bases lay between the germline ends. The CDR3 is 14 amino acids. Germline V lookup: CDR1 SQVTM, CDR2 ANQGSEA.

The chain employs TRBV6-5 and TRBJ1-1, with D tentatively TRBD1 (6 bases). V was pared by 0 bases and J by 1 base, with 9 bases between. The germline V gene has CDR1 MNHEY and CDR2 SVGAGI. The CDR3 runs 15 residues. The CDR3 DNA is TGTGCCAGCAGTTACTCAGGGGGAGGGAACACTGAAGCTTTCTTT. The encoded protein is CASSYSGGGNTEAFF.

The table lists this clonotype with a few counts. The chain is built from TRBV29-1 and TRBJ2-5, with 9 bases fitting TRBD1. The CDR3 totals 13 residues. V gave up 7 bases and J gave up 5 bases; unmatched junction bases: 8. Germline V gene sequence: CDR1 SQVTM, CDR2 ANQGSEA. As DNA, the CDR3 is TGCAGCGCGGACAGGGGCTCCGGGGAGACCCAGTACTTC. It yields the protein CSADRGSGETQYF. The whole variable domain, filled in from reference TRBV29-1 and TRBJ2-5, reads SAVISQKPSRDICQRGTSLTIQCQVDSQVTMMFWYRQQPGQSLTLIATANQGSEATYESGFVIDKFPISRPNLTFSTLTVSNMSPEDSSIYLCSADRGSGETQYFGPGTRLLVL.